This T cell receptor (beta chain) was identified during a study of blood T cell repertoires in COVID-19. In the source study's methods: Amplification from reference gene primers served as the basis for estimated nucleated cell counts. Sequencing was performed with immunoSEQ multiplex PCR; in TCRdb, only in-frame clones are kept and a portion is missing. V, J and clone size reflect that table, while D and trimming were determined from the DNA. The data show under 300,000 clones, roughly three quarters seen once. This TCR came from a woman between 40 and 50 years old with active or convalescent COVID-19. Sequenced material: peripheral blood.

This CDR3 reads CASSGTGNYGYTF. The DNA of the CDR3 is TGCGCCAGCAGCGGGACAGGCAACTATGGCTACACCTTC. The chain joins TRBV5-1 to TRBJ1-2; 8 nucleotides match TRBD1. Germline CDR1 reads SGHRS; CDR2 reads YFSETQ. The trim removed 4 bases at V and 2 bases at J, leaving 1 base unmatched. The CDR3 spans 13 residues. Full variable domain (outside the CDR3, taken from reference TRBV5-1 and TRBJ1-2): KAGVTQTPRYLIKTRGQQVTLSCSPISGHRSVSWYQQTPGQGLQFLFEYFSETQRNKGNFPGRFSGRQFSNSRSEMNVSTLELGDSALYLCASSGTGNYGYTFGSGTRLTVV.